The 21 T cell receptor beta chains given below trace back to one sample, sequenced in a study of shared clonotypes between healthy human individuals. TCRdb keeps only in-frame clones here, not all; method: immunoSEQ multiplex PCR. Of around 2.5 million clones in the sample, roughly 93% were seen once. The sequenced material came from naive CD4+ T cells from PBMCs. Described subset: CD45RA+ positively selected. Receptors originate from a young man in good health. Some clones in this sample may be carry-over from other donors' samples.

V and J are TRBV5-1 and TRBJ2-1; no firm D call. The length of the CDR3 is 14 residues. Germline CDR1 and CDR2: SGHRS and YFSETQ. V dropped 2 bases and J dropped 0 bases, with 6 bases sitting between them. CDR3 coding DNA: TGCGCCAGCAGCTTTGCCGTCTCCTACAATGAGCAGTTCTTC. It codes for CASSFAVSYNEQFF.

The rearrangement joins TRBV7-2 to TRBJ2-7; D not certain. The CDR3 is made up of 12 amino acids. The germline V gene has CDR1 SGHTA and CDR2 FQGNSA. Trimming took off 1 base at V and 7 bases at J, with 8 bases between the two ends. This CDR3 reads CASSLVRLEQYF. CDR3 coding DNA: TGTGCCAGCAGCTTAGTACGACTGGAGCAGTACTTC.

V and J are TRBV18 and TRBJ2-2, with D hard to call. Germline V lookup: CDR1 KGHSH, CDR2 LQKENI. This CDR3 has 16 amino acids. Trimming removed 3 bases at V and 7 bases at J, with 18 bases between. CDR3 in DNA: TGTGCCAGCTCACCCCCTGGAGACCGGGTGGACGGGGAGCTGTTTTTT. Its translation: CASSPPGDRVDGELFF.

The CDR3 DNA reads as TGTGCCAGCAGCTTAGAAGACAGGGAGTGGGTTGACACCGGGGAGCTGTTTTTT. Protein: CASSLEDREWVDTGELFF. The rearrangement uses TRBV11-2 and TRBJ2-2; 7 positions match TRBD1. CDR1 is SGHAT, CDR2 FQNNGV, per germline. CDR3 length equals 18 residues. Trimming at V came to 0 bases and at J to 3 bases, leaving 10 bases not matched to a gene.

The chain links TRBV5-1 to TRBJ2-1, with no clear D. The germline gives CDR1 SGHRS, CDR2 YFSETQ. The ends were cut back, 4 bases at V and 2 bases at J, with 16 bases in the middle. The CDR3 covers 16 residues. CDR3 coding DNA: TGCGCCAGCAGCCACGATGATAGGAGCCCCTACAATGAGCAGTTCTTC. Its protein is CASSHDDRSPYNEQFF.

This clone was counted a few times. The V and J genes are TRBV30 and TRBJ1-3, with D unclear. The CDR3 length is 13 residues. Per germline, CDR1 GTSNPN and CDR2 SVGIG (reference sequence). V was clipped by 4 bases and J by 0 bases, with 7 bases between them. This chain's CDR3 is CAWKRNSGNTIYF. The DNA of the CDR3 is TGTGCCTGGAAGCGGAACTCTGGAAACACCATATATTTT. The full variable domain, in which reference TRBV30 and TRBJ1-3 provide the parts outside the CDR3, is SQTIHQWPATLVQPVGSPLSLECTVEGTSNPNLYWYRQAAGRGLQLLFYSVGIGQISSEVPQNLSASRPQDRQFILSSKKLLLSDSGFYLCAWKRNSGNTIYFGEGSWLTVV.

The J gene is TRBJ2-1, the V gene TRBV28, with 7 positions matching TRBD2. This CDR3 is 15 amino acids long. CDR1 MDHEN and CDR2 SYDVKM come from the germline V gene. After removal of 10 bases from V and 4 bases from J, the junction contained 13 bases not matched to a gene. Written as DNA, the CDR3 is TGTGCCACCCGAACTTTTAGCGGGCTTTACAATGAGCAGTTCTTC. Translating it yields CATRTFSGLYNEQFF.

This clone has a handful of counts. The chain combines TRBV9 with TRBJ1-1, with a tentative D call TRBD1 (5 bases). Germline V gene sequence: CDR1 SGDLS, CDR2 YYNGEE. Trimming shortened V by 4 bases and J by 7 bases, and 17 bases separated the two germline ends. This CDR3 comprises 14 residues. In DNA, the CDR3 is TGTGCCAGCAGCACAGCCGGTACAGGTAGTGAAGCTTTCTTT. Translating it yields CASSTAGTGSEAFF.

V usage is TRBV18 and J usage is TRBJ2-2; 8 positions match TRBD1. Germline values: CDR1 KGHSH, CDR2 LQKENI. With 6 bases clipped from V and 1 base from J, the junction kept 13 bases outside the gene matches. The CDR3 has 18 residues. The CDR3 protein is CASSPVGGTGLNTGELFF. CDR3 bases: TGTGCCAGCTCCCCCGTTGGGGGGACAGGCCTGAACACCGGGGAGCTGTTTTTT.

The genes are TRBV6-1 and TRBJ2-1; weak D call: TRBD1 (6 bases). The CDR3 runs 17 residues. The germline V and J ends were trimmed by 8 bases and 1 base, with 21 bases remaining between them. Germline V gene sequence: CDR1 MNHNS, CDR2 SASEGT. Written as DNA, the CDR3 is TGTGCCAGCCATGAAGGGGGTAGGCCTTGGTCCTACAATGAGCAGTTCTTC. Protein: CASHEGGRPWSYNEQFF.

As to this clone: The sample contains more than one DNA sequence encoding this CDR3. The rearrangement joins TRBV27 to TRBJ2-2; D is unclear. The V end was cut by 3 bases, the J end by 4 bases, with 3 bases between. CDR1 MNHEY and CDR2 SMNVEV come from the germline V gene (reference sequence). The CDR3 is 12 residues long. The CDR3 coding sequence is TGTGCCAGCAGTTTTCTCACCGGGGAGCTGTTTTTT. Translation: CASSFLTGELFF.

This chain uses TRBV5-4 with TRBJ2-7, with 7 bases that match TRBD1. The J segment lost 2 bases and the V segment lost 4 bases, leaving 3 bases of the junction unmatched. The CDR3 loop spans 13 amino acids. Germline assignment: CDR1 SGHNT and CDR2 YYREEE (reference sequence). The CDR3 DNA is TGTGCCAGCAGCCGAGGACAGGCCTACGAGCAGTACTTC. Its protein is CASSRGQAYEQYF.

This clone was observed once. This sequence joins TRBV28 and TRBJ1-2; D is undetermined. This CDR3 is built from 11 residues. Germline V gene sequence: CDR1 MDHEN, CDR2 SYDVKM. Trimming shortened V by 5 bases and J by 9 bases, and 10 bases separated the two germline ends. CDR3 amino acids: CASSTLGRYTF. Written as DNA, the CDR3 is TGTGCCAGCAGTACTCTCGGGCGCTACACCTTC.

The chain has TRBV6-6 and TRBJ2-5; 8 nucleotides agree with TRBD1. The CDR3 loop spans 14 amino acids. CDR1 is MNHNY, CDR2 SVGAGI, per germline (reference sequence). Trimming at V came to 2 bases and at J to 3 bases, leaving 2 bases not matched to a gene. The CDR3 spells CASSYPGQEETQYF. DNA of the CDR3: TGTGCCAGCAGTTACCCGGGACAGGAAGAGACCCAGTACTTC.

CDR3 coding DNA: TGTGCCAGCAGCTTGTTGCAGGGGGCGGGCAAAAACATTCAGTACTTC. The encoded protein is CASSLLQGAGKNIQYF. This chain connects TRBV5-4 to TRBJ2-4; TRBD1 agrees at 8 bases. Germline loops: CDR1 SGHNT, CDR2 YYREEE (reference sequence). V gave up 1 base and J gave up 3 bases; unmatched junction bases: 6. This CDR3 is built from 16 residues.

The V and J genes are TRBV4-1 and TRBJ1-3, with D possibly TRBD1 on 5 matching bases. Germline-derived CDR1 and CDR2 are MGHRA and YSYEKL. Trimming took 2 bases from V and 7 from J, leaving 24 bases between them. The CDR3 has 18 residues. The CDR3 loop is CASSQSRQGSVKSNTIYF. The DNA of the CDR3 is TGCGCCAGCAGCCAAAGCCGGCAGGGAAGCGTAAAAAGTAACACCATATATTTT.

The count of this clone is one. The CDR3: CASSAQPGSGTEAFF. CDR3 nucleotides: TGTGCCAGCAGCGCCCAGCCCGGATCGGGCACTGAAGCTTTCTTT. The J gene is TRBJ1-1, the V gene TRBV9; D remains ambiguous. CDR1 and CDR2 (germline): SGDLS, YYNGEE. V lost 3 bases, J lost 4 bases, and 16 bases lay in between. There are 15 residues in the CDR3.

V usage is TRBV10-2 and J usage is TRBJ1-2; D may be TRBD1 (5 bases). CDR1 is WSHSY, CDR2 SAAADI, per germline. The V end was cut by 3 bases, the J end by 4 bases, with 15 bases between. CDR3 length: 15 residues. The CDR3 DNA follows: TGCGCCAGCAGTGATCCGGAAGACAGACGCTATGGCTACACCTTC. Its protein is CASSDPEDRRYGYTF.

A remark on this clone: Different DNA sequences within this sample yield the same CDR3. The genes are TRBV28 and TRBJ2-6; a weak D match, TRBD1 (5 bases). This CDR3 is built from 15 residues. Trimming pared 2 bases from V and 2 bases from J, leaving 7 bases between. In germline, CDR1 is MDHEN, CDR2 SYDVKM. The CDR3 here is CASSLRQPGANVLTF. DNA for the CDR3: TGTGCCAGCAGTTTAAGACAGCCTGGGGCCAACGTCCTGACTTTC.

V and J are TRBV6-5 and TRBJ2-1, with 8 bases aligning to TRBD2. The V gene's germline CDR1 is MNHEY and CDR2 SVGAGI. The junction had 12 bases not matched to a gene; V was cut back by 2 bases and J by 9 bases. This CDR3 has 16 amino acids. In DNA, the CDR3 is TGTGCCAGCAGTTACGGAGGGAGCGGGAGAGGATCTGAGCAGTTCTTC. Protein: CASSYGGSGRGSEQFF.

This chain connects TRBV4-1 to TRBJ2-5; the match to TRBD1 covers 9 bases. The CDR3 consists of 16 residues. The V gene's germline CDR1 is MGHRA and CDR2 YSYEKL. Trimming removed 3 bases from V and 6 bases from J; junction bases left unmatched: 11. The CDR3 reads CASSQGEDRGLQTQYF. CDR3 DNA: TGCGCCAGCAGCCAGGGAGAGGACAGGGGTCTACAGACCCAGTACTTC.